By share of the sample, the clone carrying this T cell receptor (beta chain) is medium-sized. Each CDR3 protein is one row after TCRdb ran MiXCR on the 5' RACE reads. This sample has fewer than 2,000 distinct CDR3 sequences, with under 25% found just once. This sample is drawn from a study of spatial heterogeneity in lung cancer. Time point indicated: sample taken at primary tumor resection. Whole RNA obtained from tumor, nontumor lung or frozen PBMC underwent sequencing without sorting. The specimen comprised normal lung tissue next to the tumor, sampled at surgery. The TCR was taken from a male donor with early-stage non-small cell lung cancer.

The CDR3 is CSATPPNTEAFF. The CDR3 nucleotides are TGCAGTGCAACCCCTCCCAACACTGAAGCTTTCTTT. The gene calls are TRBV20-1 and TRBJ1-1; unclear D gene. The length of the CDR3 is 12 residues. V dropped 6 bases and J dropped 2 bases, with 10 bases sitting between them. The germline gives CDR1 DFQATT, CDR2 SNEGSKA (reference sequence).